This T cell receptor (beta chain) came from a study of spatial heterogeneity in lung cancer. Study-level background: Raw sequencing reads included, on average, more than 9.5 appearances of each unique TCR and UMI combination.

Every cDNA TCR molecule received its own unique molecular identifier. TCRdb re-derived calls from the 5' RACE reads in MiXCR, one entry per CDR3 protein. This sample yields just over 70,000 distinct CDR3 sequences, of which roughly 9% are seen a single time; approximately 1.8% belongs to the top ten. Time point indicated: blood at routine non-recurrence follow-up after resection. Unsorted tumor, nontumor lung tissue or cryopreserved PBMC supplied the whole RNA. V lost 5 bases and J 2 bases, leaving 12 bases between the germline ends. CDR1 and CDR2 (germline): SGHAT, FQNNGV. This CDR3 is built from 14 residues.

Sequenced material: PBMCs, taken at follow-up. The TCR sequence derives from a female donor with early-stage non-small cell lung cancer. V usage is TRBV11-2 and J usage is TRBJ1-1; D uncertain. In DNA, the CDR3 is TGTGCCAGCAGCCAACAGCTACCCAACACTGAAGCTTTCTTT. This translates into CASSQQLPNTEAFF.